The clone carrying this TCR beta chain came up once. Antigen unknown. Germline loops: CDR1 KGHSH, CDR2 LQKENI. CDR3 length: 14 residues. Trimming cost V 6 bases and J 11 bases, with 20 bases left between them. Sequencing used immunoSEQ multiplex PCR; TCRdb keeps in-frame clones, though not all of them. The table shows tens of thousands of clones, with about 85% occurring only once. The sample belongs to a study of T cells in localized non-small cell lung cancer. Study-wide findings and caveats: Higher adjacent-lung clonality was associated with shorter survival. The study found T cell clonality highest in uninvolved adjacent lung, above tumor.

The sample consisted of peripheral blood mononuclear cells, taken before any cancer treatment. This chain links TRBV18 with TRBJ2-1, with D perhaps TRBD1 (5 bases). This TCR derives from a man aged 35-75 years with stage III lung adenocarcinoma. The CDR3 DNA reads as TGTGCCAGCTCTCCTACGGTTGATGCAGGGCAGCAGTTCTTC. Translating it yields CASSPTVDAGQQFF.